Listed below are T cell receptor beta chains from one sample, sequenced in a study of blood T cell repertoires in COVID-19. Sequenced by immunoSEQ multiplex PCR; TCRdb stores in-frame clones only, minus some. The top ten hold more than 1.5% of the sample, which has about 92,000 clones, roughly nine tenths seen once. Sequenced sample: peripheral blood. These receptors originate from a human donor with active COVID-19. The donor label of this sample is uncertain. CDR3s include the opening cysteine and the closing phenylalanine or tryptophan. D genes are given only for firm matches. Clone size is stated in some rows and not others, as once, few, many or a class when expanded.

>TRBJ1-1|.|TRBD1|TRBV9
CASSVGVQGDTEAFF
TGTGCCAGCAGCGTAGGGGTGCAGGGGGACACTGAAGCTTTCTTT
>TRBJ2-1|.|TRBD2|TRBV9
CASSGGAGRTSYNEQFF
TGTGCCAGCAGCGGCGGAGCGGGGCGAACCTCCTACAATGAGCAGTTCTTC
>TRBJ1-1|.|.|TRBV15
CATSPRDILLSGAFF
TGTGCCACCAGCCCAAGGGACATCTTACTGTCCGGGGCTTTCTTT
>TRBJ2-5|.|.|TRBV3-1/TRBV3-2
CASSQAGYQETQYF
TGTGCCAGCAGCCAAGCCGGGTACCAAGAGACCCAGTACTTC
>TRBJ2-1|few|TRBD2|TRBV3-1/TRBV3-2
CASSQGVASGDNEQFF
TGTGCCAGCAGCCAAGGGGTAGCTAGCGGGGACAATGAGCAGTTCTTC
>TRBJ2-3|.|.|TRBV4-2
CASSPSRVEGTQYF
TGTGCCAGCAGCCCGTCCAGGGTTGAAGGTACGCAGTATTTT
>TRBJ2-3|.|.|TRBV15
CATSREAIGDTQYF
TGTGCCACCAGCAGAGAGGCTATCGGGGATACGCAGTATTTT
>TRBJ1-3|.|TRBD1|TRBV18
CASSPLGQGVFGNTIYF
TGTGCCAGCTCACCACTCGGACAGGGGGTATTTGGAAACACCATATATTTT
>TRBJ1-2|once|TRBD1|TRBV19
CATGTGGDGYTF
TGTGCCACCGGGACAGGGGGCGATGGCTACACCTTC
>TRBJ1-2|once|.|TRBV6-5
CASSYTGQDYGYTF
TGTGCCAGCAGTTATACGGGACAAGATTATGGCTACACCTTC
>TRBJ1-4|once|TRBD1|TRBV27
CASSSQGAREKLFF
TGTGCCAGCAGTTCGCAGGGGGCGCGTGAAAAACTGTTTTTT
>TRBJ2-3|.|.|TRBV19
CASSIELGTDTQYF
TGTGCCAGTAGTATTGAGCTAGGCACAGATACGCAGTATTTT
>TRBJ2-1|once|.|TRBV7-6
CASSLAGSGLYNEQFF
TGTGCCAGCAGCTTAGCAGGGAGCGGGCTCTACAATGAGCAGTTCTTC
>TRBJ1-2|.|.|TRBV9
CASSPRTDNNYGYTF
TGTGCCAGCAGCCCCCGGACGGACAACAACTATGGCTACACCTTC
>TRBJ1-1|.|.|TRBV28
CASSYPSAENTEAFF
TGTGCCAGCAGTTACCCTTCTGCGGAGAACACTGAAGCTTTCTTT
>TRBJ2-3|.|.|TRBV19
CASSWGRGSTDTQYF
TGTGCCAGTAGCTGGGGAAGGGGGAGCACAGATACGCAGTATTTT
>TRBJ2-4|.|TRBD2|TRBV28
CASSFTLGTSGGSGKNIQYF
TGTGCCAGCAGTTTTACGCTTGGGACTAGCGGGGGTTCGGGCAAAAACATTCAGTACTTC
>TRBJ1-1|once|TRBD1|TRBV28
CASSFQGAKATEAFF
TGTGCCAGCAGTTTCCAGGGGGCCAAAGCCACTGAAGCTTTCTTT
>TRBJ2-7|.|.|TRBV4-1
CASSQATGSYEQYF
TGCGCCAGCAGCCAAGCTACAGGGTCCTACGAGCAGTACTTC
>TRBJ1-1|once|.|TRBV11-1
CASNPGTSRTEAFF
TGTGCCAGCAACCCCGGGACATCCCGGACTGAAGCTTTCTTT
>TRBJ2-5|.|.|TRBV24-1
CATSDLQGWETQYF
TGTGCCACCAGTGATCTACAGGGTTGGGAGACCCAGTACTTC
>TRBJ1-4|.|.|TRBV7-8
CASSFQGGEKLFF
TGTGCCAGCAGCTTCCAGGGAGGGGAAAAACTGTTTTTT
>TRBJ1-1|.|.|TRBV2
CASRIQGDTEAFF
TGTGCCAGCAGAATACAGGGTGACACTGAAGCTTTCTTT
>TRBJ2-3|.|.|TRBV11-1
CASSWSRGVMTDTQYF
TGTGCCAGCAGCTGGAGCAGGGGGGTGATGACAGATACGCAGTATTTT
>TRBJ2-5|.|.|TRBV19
CASSISRGSQETQYF
TGTGCCAGTAGTATTAGTAGGGGGAGCCAAGAGACCCAGTACTTC
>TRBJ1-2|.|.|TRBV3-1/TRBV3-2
CASSLGVFEGGYGYTF
TGTGCCAGCAGCCTGGGAGTATTTGAGGGTGGCTATGGCTACACCTTC
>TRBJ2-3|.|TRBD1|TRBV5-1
CASSWVRGREDTQYF
TGCGCCAGCAGTTGGGTCAGGGGGCGCGAAGATACGCAGTATTTT
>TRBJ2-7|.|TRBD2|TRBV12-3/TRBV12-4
CASSLMGGYEQYF
TGTGCCAGCAGTTTAATGGGAGGGTACGAGCAGTACTTC
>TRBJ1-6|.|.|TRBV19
CASSIGGGPSPLHF
TGTGCCAGTAGTATAGGGGGGGGGCCTTCACCCCTCCACTTT
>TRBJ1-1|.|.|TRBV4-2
CASSQAFMNTEAFF
TGTGCCAGCAGCCAAGCTTTTATGAACACTGAAGCTTTCTTT
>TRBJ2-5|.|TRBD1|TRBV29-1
CSVNGQDLETQYF
TGCAGCGTTAACGGACAGGACCTGGAGACCCAGTACTTC
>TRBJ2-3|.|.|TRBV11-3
CASSLTRGDTQYF
TGTGCCAGCAGCTTAACGAGGGGGGATACGCAGTATTTT
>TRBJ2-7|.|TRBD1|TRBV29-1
CRDRVHEQYF
TGCAGGGACAGGGTCCACGAGCAGTACTTC